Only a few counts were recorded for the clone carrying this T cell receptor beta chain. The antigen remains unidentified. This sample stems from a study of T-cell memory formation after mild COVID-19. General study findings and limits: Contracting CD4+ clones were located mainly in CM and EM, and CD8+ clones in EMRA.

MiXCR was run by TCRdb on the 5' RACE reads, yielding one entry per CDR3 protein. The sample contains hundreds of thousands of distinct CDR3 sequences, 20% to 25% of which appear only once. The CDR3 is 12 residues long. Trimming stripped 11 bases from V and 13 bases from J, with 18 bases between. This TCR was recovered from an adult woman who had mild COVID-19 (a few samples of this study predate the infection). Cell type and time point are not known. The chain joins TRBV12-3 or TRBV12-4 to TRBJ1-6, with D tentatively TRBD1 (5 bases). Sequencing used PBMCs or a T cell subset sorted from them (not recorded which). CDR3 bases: TGTGCCTCCGGGATCGTGAGGGACCCCCTCCACTTT. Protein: CASGIVRDPLHF.